Sequencing of this T cell receptor beta chain was carried out in a study of vaccination and CD4 T cells after COVID-19. At the level of the study: A vaccine, either BNT162b2 or mRNA-1273, was given to participants in two doses. Sampling after COVID took place at a median of around 91 days (range 35 to 161) following diagnosis.

The Oncomine TCR Beta short-read assay generated sequence data from the DNA of cultured CD4+ T cells. TCRdb analysed the PCR reads with MiXCR anew, one entry per CDR3 protein. The sample yields 10,000 to 15,000 distinct CDR3 sequences, roughly three fifths seen once. With regard to this clonotype: Its antigen is currently unknown.

The treatment here: roughly 11-day PBMC culture with coronavirus spike peptide pools or control peptides (ViraFEST assay). The sequence came from a human donor who had recovered from COVID-19. The sample was CD4+ T cells from blood, cultured in vitro.

The CDR3 here is CASSENLADTQYF. As DNA, the CDR3 is TGTGCCAGCAGTGAAAATTTGGCAGATACGCAGTATTTT. This sequence joins TRBV25-1 and TRBJ2-3; D is unresolved. Germline values: CDR1 MGHDK, CDR2 SYGVNS. The CDR3 length is 13 residues. Trimming left V 2 bases short and J 4 bases short, with 7 bases between.